These 2 T cell receptor beta chains came from one sample sequenced in a study of control samples from healthy donors and cancer patients. Using immunoSEQ multiplex PCR, the repertoire was profiled, and TCRdb retains in-frame clones only, with some absent. The data show 200,000 to 250,000 clones, 85% to 95% seen once. Sequenced sample: blood. The receptors stem from a man aged 45-60 years in good health.

The chain links TRBV5-1 to TRBJ2-3; D gene uncertain. The V gene's germline CDR1 is SGHRS and CDR2 YFSETQ. The V gene lost 5 bases and the J gene lost 0 bases, with 16 bases spanning the gap. The CDR3 contains 16 residues. The CDR3 DNA reads TGCGCCAGCAGTCTTAGAGGCGCGGTAAGCACAGATACGCAGTATTTT. This gives the protein CASSLRGAVSTDTQYF. Full variable domain (rest looked up from reference TRBV5-1 and TRBJ2-3): KAGVTQTPRYLIKTRGQQVTLSCSPISGHRSVSWYQQTPGQGLQFLFEYFSETQRNKGNFPGRFSGRQFSNSRSEMNVSTLELGDSALYLCASSLRGAVSTDTQYFGPGTRLTVL.

The gene calls are TRBV7-7 and TRBJ1-2; 7 nucleotides align to TRBD1. Germline values: CDR1 SSHAT, CDR2 FNYEAQ (reference sequence). This CDR3 is built from 15 residues. CDR3 sequence: CAVKMTGNGDYGYTF. For the CDR3, the DNA is TGTGCTGTTAAAATGACAGGGAACGGCGATTATGGCTACACCTTC.